This T cell receptor (beta chain) was profiled in a study of blood T cell repertoires in COVID-19 (dated by TCRdb to about 2020). Some background on the complete study: Samples covering the acute and convalescent phases of COVID-19 were provided by collaborators in the United States, Italy and Spain. A freely available public database, intended as a resource for researchers studying the immune response to SARS-CoV-2, is where the repertoires were released. A de-identified subject ID, COVID-19 status, age in years and sex were almost always included in the sample metadata. HLA class I and class II types, where available, came from metadata supplied by the sample provider rather than from assay-based typing. Subjects who had been exposed to COVID-19, were actively infected with it, or had recovered from it provided the deeply sampled blood TCRbeta repertoires that made up the dataset. The prospective study material was composed of cDNA or gDNA derived from T cells, B-cell-depleted T cells, or PBMCs. Samples came from the ongoing ImmuneRACE study (first 160 participants) plus 1,254 subjects from 6 global collaborators. On the study overall, not on this receptor specifically: The quantity of clinical and demographic metadata differed by source and by participant and was supplied without curation.

V and J are truncated by 4 bases and 7 bases respectively, leaving an intervening sequence of 14 bases. The CDR3 numbers 15 residues from cysteine through phenylalanine. Solely the CDR3 DNA is kept, with 45 bases framed from the first base. As regards this clone: The antigen it binds to is not known. Base qualities are missing; no much larger clone stands one base away.

TCRbeta CDR3 regions were amplified from genomic DNA by means of the immunoSEQ Assay, a bias-controlled multiplex PCR. As for the original processing: The number of nucleated cells in each sample was estimated from the amplification of reference gene primers within the assay. To quantify the absolute abundance of each unique TCRbeta CDR3 rearrangement, sequence reads were collapsed and filtered. For each sample, productive Simpson clonality was calculated as the square root of Simpson's diversity index across productive rearrangements. Held by TCRdb, this immuneACCESS table contains in-frame sequences only and omits some clones. Under half of the omission traces to an unresolved V gene where checked; the cause of the rest is unknown. The V and J calls and clone size are taken from that table; D and trimming were inferred from the DNA. This sample has roughly 100,000 clones in its table, and about 90% of those were observed once. The ten largest make up about 1.8% of the sample.

Each collaborating institution followed its own protocols to collect whole blood in K2EDTA tubes. For TCRbeta analysis, collaborators shipped samples in one of three forms: frozen whole blood, isolated PBMCs, or DNA extracted from either of those sample types. Sequenced: peripheral blood. Recombination linked TRBV23-1 to TRBJ1-6, with the D gene too uncertain to name. TRBV23-1 is an ORF for which the function is uncertain. The source is a human donor with active COVID-19. The donor label of this sample is uncertain. The CDR3 amino acid sequence is: CASSPFRRENSPLHF. The DNA sequence follows: TGCGCCAGCAGTCCTTTTAGGAGGGAGAATTCACCCCTCCACTTT.